These 12 T cell receptor beta chains originate from one sample sequenced in a study of vaccination and CD4 T cells after COVID-19. Cultured CD4+ T cells had their DNA profiled by the Oncomine TCR Beta short-read assay. TCRdb recomputed calls from the PCR reads with MiXCR, one row per CDR3 protein. The data show 4,000 to 5,000 distinct CDR3 sequences, about 60% seen once. No cognate antigen is known for these TCRs. Noted treatment: roughly nine-day PBMC culture with coronavirus spike peptide pools or control peptides (ViraFEST assay). From the unexposed donor, CD4+ T cells were collected ahead of the COVID-19 pandemic (2011-2018). Source material: CD4+ T cells from blood, cultured in vitro. All receptors derive from a human donor in good health.

Only a few counts were recorded for this clonotype. CDR3 nucleotide sequence: TGCAGTGCTAGAAGTTACTCGAATCAGCCCCAGCATTTT. It specifies CSARSYSNQPQHF. The V gene is TRBV20-1, the J gene TRBJ1-5; D is undetermined. From germline, CDR1 is DFQATT and CDR2 SNEGSKA (reference sequence). The V gene lost 2 bases and the J gene lost 4 bases, with 9 bases spanning the gap. This CDR3 is built from 13 residues.

This clonotype was seen only a few times. The V and J genes are TRBV20-1 and TRBJ2-3; 8 bases map to TRBD2. CDR1 and CDR2 (germline): DFQATT, SNEGSKA (reference sequence). V shed 5 bases, J shed 0 bases, and the junction held 7 bases outside the gene matches. This CDR3 has 15 residues. CDR3 DNA: TGCAGTGCTCTTAAGCGGGGGCGGAGCACAGATACGCAGTATTTT. Translated: CSALKRGRSTDTQYF.

The chain is built from TRBV6-1 and TRBJ2-5; 13 nucleotides line up with TRBD2. CDR1 and CDR2 from the germline V gene are MNHNS and SASEGT. The CDR3 is made up of 16 amino acids. V lost 6 bases and J lost 4; bases outside the gene matches: 8. The CDR3 here is CASRRPGLAGRETQYF. The CDR3 bases are TGTGCCAGCAGGCGTCCGGGACTAGCGGGACGAGAGACCCAGTACTTC.

The chain joins TRBV10-3 to TRBJ2-7; 10 nucleotides agree with TRBD1. The CDR3 runs 13 residues. From germline, CDR1 is ENHRY and CDR2 SYGVKD. Trimming took 7 bases from V and 5 from J; bases not matched to a gene: 5. The chain's CDR3 is CAIIDRGRDEQYF. The DNA for the CDR3 is TGTGCCATCATCGACAGGGGGCGCGACGAGCAGTACTTC.

This clonotype counts as large. The chain links TRBV7-9 to TRBJ1-2; possible D gene TRBD1, 6 bases. V was clipped by 5 bases and J by 0 bases, with 13 bases between them. The length of the CDR3 is 15 residues. Germline V lookup: CDR1 SEHNR, CDR2 FQNEAQ (reference sequence). This CDR3 reads CASSPQGTANYGYTF. CDR3 in DNA: TGTGCCAGCAGCCCCCAGGGGACGGCTAACTATGGCTACACCTTC.

The CDR3, as DNA: TGCAGTGCTCCTCTAGCGGGGATTAAAAACATTCAGTACTTC. Translation gives CSAPLAGIKNIQYF. The V call is TRBV20-1, the J call TRBJ2-4, with 9 bases identical to TRBD2. V trimming: 5 bases; J trimming: 4 bases; junction bases outside the gene matches: 6. From germline, CDR1 is DFQATT and CDR2 SNEGSKA (reference sequence). The CDR3 has 14 amino acids.

There are a few counts of this clonotype. The CDR3 loop is CASIGDRTDTEAFF. CDR3 nucleotide sequence: TGTGCCAGCATAGGGGACAGAACAGACACTGAAGCTTTCTTT. This sequence joins TRBV14 and TRBJ1-1; TRBD1 agrees at 7 bases. The CDR3 totals 14 residues. Germline trimming cut 7 bases from V and 3 bases from J; bases unmatched to any gene: 8. Germline V gene data show CDR1 as SGHDN and CDR2 as FVKESK.

The chain joins TRBV20-1 to TRBJ1-5; D is uncertain. Per the germline V gene, CDR1 is DFQATT and CDR2 is SNEGSKA (reference sequence). Trimming cost V 6 bases and J 3 bases, with 15 bases left between them. The length of the CDR3 is 14 residues. The CDR3 DNA sequence: TGCAGTGCCCCGCTCGGCGGAATCAATCAGCCCCAGCATTTT. Translated, it gives CSAPLGGINQPQHF.

J is TRBJ1-1 and V is TRBV12-3 or TRBV12-4, with D possibly TRBD1 on 5 matching bases. The CDR3 totals 13 residues. Trimming shortened V by 3 bases and J by 5 bases, and 10 bases separated the two germline ends. CDR3 sequence reads: CASSFVKGTEAFF. DNA for the CDR3: TGTGCCAGCAGTTTCGTGAAGGGGACTGAAGCTTTCTTT.

V is TRBV5-6 and J is TRBJ2-5; D ambiguous. In germline, CDR1 is SGHDT, CDR2 YYEEEE. Deletions cut 0 bases from V and 1 base from J, with 1 base between. CDR3 length: 12 residues. CDR3 sequence: CASSLAQETQYF. Written as DNA, the CDR3 is TGTGCCAGCAGCTTGGCCCAAGAGACCCAGTACTTC.

V is TRBV7-2 and J is TRBJ1-2; a possible D gene is TRBD1 (6 bases). The V gene lost 1 base and the J gene lost 2 bases, with 8 bases spanning the gap. Germline V gene lookup returns CDR1 SGHTA and CDR2 FQGNSA. The length of the CDR3 is 14 residues. For the CDR3, the DNA is TGTGCCAGCAGCTTAGACAGGGAAAACTATGGCTACACCTTC. Translation: CASSLDRENYGYTF.

The chain links TRBV15 to TRBJ1-1; D ambiguous. This CDR3 has 14 amino acids. The germline V and J ends were trimmed by 1 base and 4 bases, with 10 bases remaining between them. Per germline, CDR1 LNHNV and CDR2 YYDKDF (reference sequence). CDR3 nucleotides: TGTGCCACCAGCAGAGCCTCAGTCCGCACTGAAGCTTTCTTT. Its translation: CATSRASVRTEAFF.